A single sample is the source of the 10 T cell receptor beta chains below, sequenced in a study of cytomegalovirus exposure and HLA in healthy donors. This PCR relied on a set of 60 Vbeta primers and 13 Jbeta primers. Sequencing used immunoSEQ multiplex PCR; TCRdb keeps in-frame clones, though not all of them. The sample includes 90,000 to 130,000 clones, under 85% seen only once; the top ten take approximately 5.6%. The sample comprised PBMCs. These receptor sequences come from a man between 25 and 39 years old in good health and CMV-seropositive.

The chain employs TRBV27 and TRBJ1-3, with TRBD1 matching 7 bases. From germline, CDR1 is MNHEY and CDR2 SMNVEV (reference sequence). The ends lost 6 bases at V and 0 bases at J; junction bases unmatched: 2. This CDR3 has 14 residues. CDR3 residues: CASRGQNSGNTIYF. The CDR3, as DNA: TGTGCCAGCAGGGGACAGAACTCTGGAAACACCATATATTTT.

This clone was counted once. The chain has TRBV5-4 and TRBJ2-3; TRBD1 might be the D (6 bases). This CDR3 has 16 amino acids. The ends were cut back, 3 bases at V and 0 bases at J, with 14 bases in the middle. The V gene's germline CDR1 is SGHNT and CDR2 YYREEE (reference sequence). CDR3 sequence reads: CASSSRPGQSTDTQYF. The CDR3 nucleotides read TGTGCCAGCAGCTCGCGTCCGGGACAAAGCACAGATACGCAGTATTTT.

The chain is built from TRBV10-1 and TRBJ2-5; TRBD2 agrees at 7 bases. The CDR3 spans 15 residues. V shed 0 bases and J 2 bases; nucleotides not matched to a gene: 3. The germline CDR1 and CDR2 sequences are WNHNN and SYGVQD (reference sequence). The CDR3: CASSESPGGQETQYF. In DNA form, the CDR3 reads TGCGCCAGCAGTGAGTCTCCGGGGGGTCAAGAGACCCAGTACTTC.

In this sample, this clone turned up once. The CDR3 region has the DNA TGTGCCAGCTCACCCCCGGGACTCCCGCCAGATACGCAGTATTTT. This translates into CASSPPGLPPDTQYF. The rearrangement uses TRBV18 and TRBJ2-3; D perhaps matches TRBD2 (6 bases). V lost 3 bases and J lost 4, with 14 bases in between. The CDR3 covers 15 residues. Germline V gene lookup returns CDR1 KGHSH and CDR2 LQKENI.

This chain uses TRBV6-5 with TRBJ1-2; TRBD1 matches at 8 bases. Per germline, CDR1 MNHEY and CDR2 SVGAGI. V lost 6 bases, J lost 5 bases, and 8 bases stayed unmatched. This CDR3 has 14 amino acids. The CDR3 region is CASSGGTGVYGYTF. The DNA of the CDR3 is TGTGCCAGCAGCGGAGGGACAGGCGTTTATGGCTACACCTTC.

V and J are TRBV11-2 and TRBJ2-7, with unresolved D. CDR1 and CDR2 from the germline V gene are SGHAT and FQNNGV. The CDR3 sequence is 17 residues long. V lost 1 base and J lost 0, with 16 bases in between. The chain's CDR3 is CASSLGYTGWVSYEQYF. DNA for the CDR3: TGTGCCAGCAGCTTAGGCTATACGGGTTGGGTCTCCTACGAGCAGTACTTC.

The rearrangement links TRBV6-5 to TRBJ2-7; 7 bases line up with TRBD2. The CDR3 runs to 14 residues. Germline loops: CDR1 MNHEY, CDR2 SVGAGI. Losses at the gene ends were 7 bases for V and 7 bases for J; bases not matched to a gene: 13. CDR3 bases: TGTGCCAGCAAGGGGAGCGGGGAGGGTGGGGAGCAGTACTTC. Amino acids: CASKGSGEGGEQYF.

This sequence joins TRBV6-6 and TRBJ1-5; tentative D call: TRBD1 (5 bases). The V and J ends lost 7 bases and 4 bases respectively, with 20 bases between them. Germline-derived CDR1 and CDR2 are MNHNY and SVGAGI (reference sequence). The CDR3 spans 16 residues. Here the CDR3 DNA reads TGTGCCAGCACCCAACGAAGGGGCGGAATTAATCAGCCCCAGCATTTT. Residues: CASTQRRGGINQPQHF.

The chain carries TRBV2 and TRBJ2-3; 10 bases are a match to TRBD2. Germline CDR1 and CDR2: SNHLY and FYNNEI. This CDR3 is built from 18 residues. The V segment lost 6 bases and the J segment 3 bases; nucleotides outside the gene matches: 15. The CDR3 DNA sequence: TGTGCCAGCAGGGAGAGGACTAGCGGCCGACCCGGGACAGATACGCAGTATTTT. Encoded protein: CASRERTSGRPGTDTQYF.

The chain links TRBV27 to TRBJ1-2; a weak D match, TRBD1 (5 bases). Looked up from germline, CDR1 is MNHEY and CDR2 is SMNVEV (reference sequence). The CDR3 is made up of 14 amino acids. V was clipped by 8 bases and J by 4 bases, with 17 bases between them. The CDR3 region is CASRYRQSIYGYTF. Here the CDR3 DNA reads TGTGCCAGCCGTTACCGACAGTCCATCTATGGCTACACCTTC.